This TCR beta chain was observed in a study of cytomegalovirus exposure and HLA in healthy donors. PCR involved 60 Vbeta and 13 Jbeta primers. TCRdb keeps only in-frame clones here, not all; method: immunoSEQ multiplex PCR. Across 100,000 to 150,000 clones, the top ten clones capture about 2.3% of the sample. Material for sequencing was PBMCs. The TCR sequence derives from a man aged 40-50 years in good health and CMV-seronegative.

The CDR3 DNA reads as TGTGCCAGCAGTCCCTGGGACAGAGCCTACGAGCAGTACTTC. As protein: CASSPWDRAYEQYF. The chain employs TRBV27 and TRBJ2-7; 7 nucleotides align to TRBD1. Germline CDR1 reads MNHEY; CDR2 reads SMNVEV (reference sequence). The CDR3 runs 14 residues. Trimming at V came to 5 bases and at J to 2 bases, leaving 6 bases not matched to a gene.